This TCR beta chain comes out of a study of T cells after yellow fever vaccination. The 5'RACE template-switching step produced TCR cDNA and added a universal primer site and UMIs. TCRdb ran MiXCR on the 5' RACE reads and lists one entry per CDR3 protein. The repertoire holds about 400,000 distinct CDR3 sequences, with around a tenth as singletons. The V end was cut by 5 bases, the J end by 0 bases, with 11 bases between. The germline CDR1 and CDR2 sequences are DFQATT and SNEGSKA (reference sequence). This CDR3 has 14 amino acids. V is TRBV20-1 and J is TRBJ2-4, with D maybe TRBD1 (6 bases). This specimen consisted of PBMCs, obtained on the day of the first yellow fever vaccination. The sequence was collected from a man aged 18 to 29 who received the YFV17D yellow fever vaccine. Here the CDR3 reads CSAEPGVAKNIQYF. CDR3 DNA: TGCAGTGCTGAACCAGGGGTAGCCAAAAACATTCAGTACTTC.